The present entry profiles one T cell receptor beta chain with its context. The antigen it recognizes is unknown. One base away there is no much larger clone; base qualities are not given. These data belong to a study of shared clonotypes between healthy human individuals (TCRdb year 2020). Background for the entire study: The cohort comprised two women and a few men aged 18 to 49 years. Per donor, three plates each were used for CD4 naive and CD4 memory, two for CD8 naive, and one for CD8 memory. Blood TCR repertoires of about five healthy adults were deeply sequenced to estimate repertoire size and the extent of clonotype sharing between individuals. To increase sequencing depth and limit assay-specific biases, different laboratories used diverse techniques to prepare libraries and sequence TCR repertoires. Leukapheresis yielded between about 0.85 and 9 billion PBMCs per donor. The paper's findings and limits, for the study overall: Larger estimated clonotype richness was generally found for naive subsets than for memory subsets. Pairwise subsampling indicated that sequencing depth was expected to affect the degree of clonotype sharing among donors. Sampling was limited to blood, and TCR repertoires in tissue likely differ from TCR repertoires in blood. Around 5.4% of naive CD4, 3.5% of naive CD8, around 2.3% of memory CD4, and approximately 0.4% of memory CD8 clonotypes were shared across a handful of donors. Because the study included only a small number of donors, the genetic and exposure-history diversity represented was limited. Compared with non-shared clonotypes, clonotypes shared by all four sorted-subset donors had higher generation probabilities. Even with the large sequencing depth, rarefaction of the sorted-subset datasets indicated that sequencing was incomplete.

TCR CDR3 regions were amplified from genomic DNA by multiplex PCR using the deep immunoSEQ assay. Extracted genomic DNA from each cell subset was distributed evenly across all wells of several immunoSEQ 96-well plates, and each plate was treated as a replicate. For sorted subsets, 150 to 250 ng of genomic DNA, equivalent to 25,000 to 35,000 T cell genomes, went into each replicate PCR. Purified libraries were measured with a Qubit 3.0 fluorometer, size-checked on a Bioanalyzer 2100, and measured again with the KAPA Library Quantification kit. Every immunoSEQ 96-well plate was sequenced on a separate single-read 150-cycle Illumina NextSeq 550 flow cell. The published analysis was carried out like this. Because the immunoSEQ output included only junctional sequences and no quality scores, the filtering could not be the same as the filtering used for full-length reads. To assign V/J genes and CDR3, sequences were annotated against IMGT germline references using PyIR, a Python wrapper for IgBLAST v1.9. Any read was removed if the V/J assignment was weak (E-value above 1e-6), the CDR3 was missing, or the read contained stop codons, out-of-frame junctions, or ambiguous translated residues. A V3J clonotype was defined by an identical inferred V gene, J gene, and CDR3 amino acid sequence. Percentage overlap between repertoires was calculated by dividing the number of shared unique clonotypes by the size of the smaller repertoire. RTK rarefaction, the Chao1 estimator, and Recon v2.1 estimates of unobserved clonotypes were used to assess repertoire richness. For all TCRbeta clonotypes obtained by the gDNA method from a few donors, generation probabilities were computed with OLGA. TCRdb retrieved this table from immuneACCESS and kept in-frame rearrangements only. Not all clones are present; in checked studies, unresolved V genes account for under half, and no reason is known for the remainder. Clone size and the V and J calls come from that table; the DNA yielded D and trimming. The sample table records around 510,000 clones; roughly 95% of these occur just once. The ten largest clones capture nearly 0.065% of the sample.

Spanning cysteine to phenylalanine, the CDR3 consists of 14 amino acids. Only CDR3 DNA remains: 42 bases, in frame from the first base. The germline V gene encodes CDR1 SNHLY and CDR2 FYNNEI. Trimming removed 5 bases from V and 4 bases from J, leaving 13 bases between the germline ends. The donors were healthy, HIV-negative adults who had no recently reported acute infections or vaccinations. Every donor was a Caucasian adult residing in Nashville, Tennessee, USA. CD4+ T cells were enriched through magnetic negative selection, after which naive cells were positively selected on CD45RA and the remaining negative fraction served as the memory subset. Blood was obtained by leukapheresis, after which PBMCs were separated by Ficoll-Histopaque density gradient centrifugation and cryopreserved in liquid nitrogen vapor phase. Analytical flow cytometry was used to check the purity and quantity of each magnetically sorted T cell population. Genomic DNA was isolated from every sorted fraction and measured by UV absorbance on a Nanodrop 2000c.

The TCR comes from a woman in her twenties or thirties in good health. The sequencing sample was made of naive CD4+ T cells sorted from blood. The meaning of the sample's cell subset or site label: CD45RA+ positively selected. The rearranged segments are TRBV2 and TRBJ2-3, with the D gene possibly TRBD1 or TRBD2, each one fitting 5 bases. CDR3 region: CASSIVQGPDTQYF. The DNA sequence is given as TGTGCCAGCAGTATTGTGCAGGGACCAGATACGCAGTATTTT. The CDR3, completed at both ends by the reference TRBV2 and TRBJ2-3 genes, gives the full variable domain EPEVTQTPSHQVTQMGQEVILRCVPISNHLYFYWYRQILGQKVEFLVSFYNNEISEKSEIFDDQFSVERPDGSNFTLKIRSTKLEDSAMYFCASSIVQGPDTQYFGPGTRLTVL.